Included here is one T cell receptor (beta chain) sequence, with context. This clone was detected only a few times. It has no known antigen specificity. Per-base quality was not reported, and no clone a single base away is much larger than it. The library was generated by the immunoSEQ multiplex PCR assay. A mixture of 60 forward primers for TCR Vbeta segments and 13 reverse primers for TCR Jbeta segments was used in the multiplex PCR. The CDR3 region of rearranged TCR beta genes was amplified from genomic DNA with a multiplex PCR assay. On the Illumina HiSeq System, the amplified TCR beta libraries were sequenced as 87-base-pair reads. From the authors' description of their analysis: Across the 700 or so repertoires, a later analysis counted approximately 75 million unique TCR beta chains, around 11 million of which were shared by at least two donors. Raw reads were error-corrected and collapsed into unique sequences by a nearest-neighbor algorithm in which closely related sequences were merged to remove PCR and sequencing errors. To assign V, D and J gene segments, CDR3 sequences were aligned to IMGT reference sequences. For a sequence to be retained, a match of at least six nucleotides to both a V gene segment and a J gene segment was required. A rearrangement counted as productive if the CDR3 had no stop codons and remained in frame with V and J, and every other rearrangement counted as non-productive. Following IMGT convention, CDR3 was defined as the stretch from the second conserved V-encoded cysteine up to the conserved J-encoded phenylalanine. The earlier analysis of about 640 of the donors excluded any sequence lacking an unambiguous match to a single V gene segment. In an earlier analysis of a few hundred of the donors, V segments were called functional above 56.7% productive rearrangements and were called segregating when the between-donor standard deviation exceeded 5%. A statistical classification framework was developed to diagnose cytomegalovirus status using the catalog of TCR beta chain sequences. V and J gene assignment, in a later analysis, came from comparing TCR nucleotide sequences with IMGT/GENE-DB human TR gene sequences. The TCRdist pipeline was used in a later analysis to assign CDR3 sequences and most-parsimonious VDJ recombination scenarios. In a later analysis, each TCR beta chain was defined by its CDR3 amino acid sequence together with its V-gene family, and reads lacking a unique V-gene family were excluded. A later analysis removed 500 to 600 highly shared, low-generation-probability nucleotide sequences to deal with suspected cross-contamination and a sequencing artifact. For each public chain, a later analysis derived a clonal expansion index from normalized ranks of inferred template counts within each repertoire. Generation probabilities in a later analysis came from a VDJ recombination model fitted to out-of-frame rearrangements, and those results were checked against IGoR. In a later analysis, TCR-TCR, TCR-HLA and TCR-CMV co-occurrence was scored with hypergeometric tests, and a repertoire-size bias correction was applied to TCR pairs. False discovery rates were estimated in a later analysis by permuting HLA or CMV assignments 20 times. A later analysis grouped co-occurring TCRs with DBSCAN, adding TCRdist sequence similarity when clustering within HLA-allele-positive subsets. For co-occurrence clustering, repertoires with fewer than 30,000 or more than 120,000 public chains were excluded, along with roughly 5 repertoires with anomalous nucleotide sharing. Entries here come from immuneACCESS through TCRdb and include only in-frame sequences with V and J called. Some clones fail to appear in such tables; in the studies checked, an unresolved V gene covers under half of the shortfall, and the cause of the remainder is unknown. D and trimming were read from the DNA, whereas the V and J calls and clone size are those reported in that table. In this sample the table shows fewer than 80,000 clones, about 81% of which occur a single time. The ten top clones hold roughly 5.2% of the sample.

This sample stems from a study of cytomegalovirus exposure and HLA in healthy donors (dated by TCRdb to 2016 to 2017). Some background on the complete study: An earlier analysis of approximately 590 of the donors reported more than 250 Gb of sequence data and 100 million to 140 million unique TCR beta sequences from some 180 million T cells. An early release covering more than 500 HLA-typed donors comprised approximately 290 gigabases of sequencing data and around 86 million unique TCR sequences. Of the 350 to 450 genotyped donors, 75% to 85% were placed in the genetic ancestry cluster associated with self-reported Caucasian donors. The aim of the study was to test whether cataloging public T cell receptors could identify signatures of past pathogen exposure. The study profiled the T cell repertoires of 550 to 700 subjects by immunosequencing and related them to cytomegalovirus serostatus. A separate validation cohort of about 110 different subjects was used in addition to the approximately 670-subject first cohort. High-throughput TCR immunosequencing, statistical association of individual TCRs with disease status, and machine learning were combined to predict cytomegalovirus infection status. A later analysis re-analyzed previously published TCR beta repertoires from 500 to 700 donors and added high-resolution HLA genotyping to study TCR occurrence patterns. In the later analysis, no new phenotypic data were used to find candidate immune exposures; instead, reliance was placed on TCR beta sequences and their occurrence across donors. In an earlier analysis of 587 of the donors, high-throughput TCR beta sequencing was used to judge whether each TCR beta V gene segment behaved as functional or pseudogenic. Donor age, sex, ethnicity and CMV serostatus were compiled alongside the repertoire data. A later genetic analysis took genome-wide SNP genotypes for about 65% of the roughly 670 donors and used that subset as a discovery cohort. Every repertoire in the discovery cohort had been generated on one and the same sequencing platform. Both class I and class II loci were covered by HLA typing, at four-digit resolution. The number of donors typed differed by locus, with roughly 629-640 for A, B, C, DRB1 and DQB1, around 500 for DQA1, some 570 for DPA1, and over 400 for DPB1. Four to six DR-DQ haplotypes were handled as single units for association and clustering, since linkage in the cohort was strong. Across around 400 genotyped donors of the cohort, an average of about 220,000 unique TCR beta nucleotide sequences per donor were sequenced, and 15% to 20% of those sequences were non-productive.

CDR1 and CDR2, looked up from the germline V gene, are MNHNS and SASEGT. The CDR3 runs 12 amino acids, cysteine and phenylalanine included. CDR3 DNA only is kept here, 36 bases in frame from base 1. Trimming removed 6 bases from V and 10 bases from J, leaving 15 bases between the germline ends. In total, roughly 670 healthy bone marrow donors made up the cohort. All cohort members were sampled while nominally healthy, although unrecorded immune exposures were likely present. The donor was CMV seronegative and was included in the group of several hundred seronegative cohort members. Each donor provided a peripheral blood sample, and peripheral blood mononuclear cells were used for TCR beta sequencing. The Qiagen DNeasy Blood Extraction Kit was used to extract genomic DNA from the blood cell samples. The research as a whole found: In a later analysis, TCR association rates were found to vary across HLA loci, with the most associated TCRs seen for DRB1 alleles and the fewest for HLA-C alleles. HLA typing was unavailable for some donors at each locus, so association tests used only the typed subset. Sequencing depth was assumed to be roughly uniform across donors in the presence/absence analyses, though that assumption may not hold. A further reported finding was that TCR beta sequences accurately predicted the HLA-A and HLA-B alleles for most subjects in the first cohort. CMV serostatus was the only immune exposure information available for the cohort. When HLA alleles, especially DR and DQ, strongly co-occurred, attributing TCR associations to individual alleles was difficult. About 17 rarely observed V segments, including chromosome 9 orphons, were excluded from the earlier analysis of some 590 of the donors because counts were too low. The study gave a list of 150 to 200 TCR beta chains associated with cytomegalovirus. Linkage disequilibrium might explain the correlated functional status among segregating V segments, but an unknown experimental factor could not be excluded. Across donors, most TCR sequences were observed very rarely, whereas some public TCRs were present in many individuals. The authors suggested that the approach could potentially be extended to other disease states and immunological phenotypes. A later analysis associated about 16,000 TCR beta sequences with specific HLA alleles at a false discovery rate of 0.05. An earlier analysis of 587 of the donors showed that most TCR beta V segments appeared in productive rearrangements either about 87% or about 30% of the time, which broadly matched IMGT annotations. Three of the identified cytomegalovirus-associated TCR beta chains were confirmed in vitro to be specific for cytomegalovirus antigens. In a later analysis, HLA-associated TCR beta chains showed more clonal expansion and lower generation probabilities than non-associated chains that were equally common. A later analysis found that most CMV-associated TCR beta chains appeared HLA-restricted, with HLA associations seemingly driven largely by CMV exposure. In a later analysis, several top co-occurrence clusters were reported to appear linked to parvovirus B19, influenza, CMV and Epstein-Barr virus. This cohort had only TCR beta chains sequenced, and the lack of alpha or paired-chain data limited which features could be detected. A cluster of highly shared sequence variants was judged likely to be a technical artifact of the sequencing pipeline. Because the 87-base-pair reads could not distinguish some IMGT-functional V segments, including TRBV6-2 and TRBV6-3, those segments were excluded. A later genetic analysis reported fewer N-insertions in productive TCRs among donors in an Asian-associated ancestry cluster than the roughly 620-donor mean. An association between a missense DCLRE1C variant and V-gene and J-gene trimming of TCR beta chains was found in a later genetic analysis and replicated in an independent cohort. The classifier was reported to diagnose cytomegalovirus status with high specificity and sensitivity in both the original cohort and the validation cohort.

This receptor chain uses TRBV6-1 and TRBJ1-1; the D gene is unclear. The sequenced sample consisted of PBMCs. The origin of this receptor is a woman in her twenties or thirties in good health and CMV-seronegative. The DNA sequence follows: TGTGCCAGCAGCGAACCCAGACGGGGAGCTTTCTTT. The resulting protein is CASSEPRRGAFF.